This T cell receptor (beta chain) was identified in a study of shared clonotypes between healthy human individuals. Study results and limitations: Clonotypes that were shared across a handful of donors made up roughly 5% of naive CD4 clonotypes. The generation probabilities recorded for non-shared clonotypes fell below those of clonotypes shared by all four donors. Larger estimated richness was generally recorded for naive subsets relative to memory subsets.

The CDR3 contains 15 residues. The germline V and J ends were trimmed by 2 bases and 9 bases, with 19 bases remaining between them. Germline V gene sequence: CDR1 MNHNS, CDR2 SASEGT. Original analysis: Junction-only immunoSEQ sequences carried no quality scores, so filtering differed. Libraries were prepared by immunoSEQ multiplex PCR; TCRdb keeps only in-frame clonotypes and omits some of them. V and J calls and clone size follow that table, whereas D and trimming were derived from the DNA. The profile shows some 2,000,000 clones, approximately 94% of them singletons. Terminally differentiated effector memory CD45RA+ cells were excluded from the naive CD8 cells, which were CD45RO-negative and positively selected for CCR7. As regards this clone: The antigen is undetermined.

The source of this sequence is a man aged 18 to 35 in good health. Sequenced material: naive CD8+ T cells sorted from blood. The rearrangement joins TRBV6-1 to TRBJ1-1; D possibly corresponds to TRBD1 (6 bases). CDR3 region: CASSESPGEGVQAFF. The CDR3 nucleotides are TGTGCCAGCAGTGAAAGCCCAGGGGAGGGGGTTCAAGCTTTCTTT.